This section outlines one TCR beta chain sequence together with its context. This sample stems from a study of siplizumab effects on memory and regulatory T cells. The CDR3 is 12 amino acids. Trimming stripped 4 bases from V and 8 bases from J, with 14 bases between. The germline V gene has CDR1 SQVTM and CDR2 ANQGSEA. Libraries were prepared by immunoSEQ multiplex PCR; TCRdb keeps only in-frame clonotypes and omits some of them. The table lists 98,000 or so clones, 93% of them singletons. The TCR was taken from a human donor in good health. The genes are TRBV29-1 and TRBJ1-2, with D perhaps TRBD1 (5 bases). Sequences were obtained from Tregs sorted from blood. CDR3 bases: TGCAGCGTTGGGGCGGGGCGAGAGGGCTACACCTTC. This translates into CSVGAGREGYTF.